The rows below give T cell receptor beta chains drawn from one sample of a study of T cells after yellow fever vaccination. TCRdb recomputed calls from the 5' RACE reads with MiXCR, one row per CDR3 protein. The sample has 100,000 to 150,000 distinct CDR3 sequences, more than 6.5% seen once; the top ten hold about 2.7%. Sequenced here: CD4+ T cells sorted from PBMCs, sampled approximately 11 days after the first yellow fever vaccination. All receptors derive from a man aged 18 to 29 who received the YFV17D yellow fever vaccine. CDR3s include the opening cysteine and the closing phenylalanine or tryptophan. D genes are given only for firm matches. The listing skips clone size in some rows; elsewhere it reads once, few, many or a size class.

>TRBV2|-|many|TRBJ1-5
TGTGCCAGCAGTGACAGGGATAGCAATCAGCCCCAGCATTTT
CASSDRDSNQPQHF
>TRBV2|TRBD1|many|TRBJ1-4
TGTGCCAGCAGGGAACAGGGGCACCGCAGGGAAAAACTGTTTTTT
CASREQGHRREKLFF
>TRBV2|-|-|TRBJ1-6
TGTGCCAGTCGAGGGGCGGTAGAGTCACCCCTCCACTTT
CASRGAVESPLHF
>TRBV19|TRBD2|many|TRBJ2-3
TGTGCCAGTAGTATACTAGCGGAAACCACAGATACGCAGTATTTT
CASSILAETTDTQYF
>TRBV5-1|TRBD2|many|TRBJ2-5
TGCGCCAGCAGCTTGCCTGTTAGCGGGGAACAAGAGACCCAGTACTTC
CASSLPVSGEQETQYF
>TRBV9|-|many|TRBJ1-1
TGTGCCAGCAGCGTACTCGTGAACACTGAAGCTTTCTTT
CASSVLVNTEAFF
>TRBV14|TRBD2|many|TRBJ2-3
TGTGCCAGCAGCCTATCGGGGGGTTCCACAGATACGCAGTATTTT
CASSLSGGSTDTQYF
>TRBV3-1|-|medium-sized|TRBJ2-1
TGTGCCAGCAGCCTACGGGACGCCAGCGGTTCTGAGCAGTTCTTC
CASSLRDASGSEQFF
>TRBV12-3/TRBV12-4|-|many|TRBJ2-5
TGTGCCTCGTCGGTGGGGCGTGGGGAGACCCAGTACTTC
CASSVGRGETQYF
>TRBV4-3|-|few|TRBJ1-6
TGCGCCAGCAGCCAAGAAAAGGGGAATTCACCCCTCCACTTT
CASSQEKGNSPLHF
>TRBV30|-|few|TRBJ2-7
TGTGCCTGGAGTGTTGGGGGGTACGAGCAGTACTTC
CAWSVGGYEQYF
>TRBV7-3|TRBD2|many|TRBJ2-5
TGTGCCAGCAGTTTGGCGGGGGGGCCTATTGAGACCCAGTACTTC
CASSLAGGPIETQYF
>TRBV9|-|-|TRBJ1-6
TGTGCCAGCAGCGTAGAAGGCAGGAGGGATTCACCCCTCCACTTT
CASSVEGRRDSPLHF
>TRBV7-2|-|many|TRBJ2-5
TGTGCCAGCAGCTTCCAAGGATGGTCCGTTGAGACCCAGTACTTC
CASSFQGWSVETQYF
>TRBV5-4|-|-|TRBJ1-6
TGTGCCAGCAGCCCTGGACCCTGGCTAGGATCACCCCTCCACTTT
CASSPGPWLGSPLHF
>TRBV6-5|-|few|TRBJ1-2
TGTGCCAGCAGTTACTCGACGACGACAGCCTATGGCTACACCTTC
CASSYSTTTAYGYTF
>TRBV27|-|many|TRBJ1-1
TGTGCCAGCAGTTTTTGGGGGAACACTGAAGCTTTCTTT
CASSFWGNTEAFF
>TRBV29-1|-|many|TRBJ2-5
TGCAGCGTTGGAAGGACAGGAGGGGAAGAGACCCAGTACTTC
CSVGRTGGEETQYF
>TRBV4-3|-|-|TRBJ2-6
TGCGCCAGCAGCCAAGGGCACAGGGTCTCTGGGGCCAACGTCCTGACTTTC
CASSQGHRVSGANVLTF
>TRBV7-2|-|few|TRBJ2-7
TGTGCCAGCAGCTTAAGTGGGTCAGGAGGCTACGAGCAGTACTTC
CASSLSGSGGYEQYF
>TRBV5-1|-|many|TRBJ2-1
TGCGCCAGCAGTAGGGGACAAACCCAGCGGGGCAATGAGCAGTTCTTC
CASSRGQTQRGNEQFF